This TCR beta chain was sequenced during a study of shared clonotypes between healthy human individuals. General study points: The naive CD4 repertoires of several donors were compared, and approximately 4.5% of clonotypes were shared. Represented diversity (both genetic and exposure-history) was limited by the small number of donors.

The authors loaded roughly 200 ng DNA, about 30,000 T cell genomes, into sorted-subset replicate PCRs. Methods used by the authors: There were no quality scores in the junction-only immunoSEQ sequences, so filtering differed. Sequencing was performed with immunoSEQ multiplex PCR; in TCRdb, only in-frame clones are kept and a portion is missing. D and trimming were read from the DNA, whereas the V and J calls and clone size are those reported in that table. The table has approximately 740,000 clones, around 74% seen once. The CDR3 totals 15 residues. Trimming pared 4 bases from V and 6 bases from J, leaving 15 bases between. Germline V gene data show CDR1 as SGHDN and CDR2 as FVKESK. About this clone: Its antigen is still unknown.

The TCR sequence derives from a woman aged 30 to 39 in good health. This chain joins TRBV14 and TRBJ2-2; D is possibly TRBD1 or TRBD2 (5 bases each). Sequencing used memory CD4+ T cells sorted from blood. Subset denoted: CD45RA-negative fraction. The CDR3 DNA is TGTGCCAGCAGCCCCCGGGACCGGGCCTCCGGGGAGCTGTTTTTT. It is translated as CASSPRDRASGELFF.